This TCR beta chain was identified in a study of T-cell reconstitution after alpha-beta-depleted transplantation in children. Findings of the study overall: Some patients owed their high day-60 TCRbeta diversity to surviving recipient T cells and thymic progenitors. Reportedly, roughly two months post-transplant, alpha-beta T cells arose from several hundred expanded graft clones. Newly produced T cells mostly accounted for T-cell counts and diversity one year post-transplant.

The length of the CDR3 is 13 residues. V shed 3 bases and J shed 3 bases, with 8 bases lying between them. Germline V gives CDR1 KGHDR, CDR2 SFDVKD. This clonotype was found a few times. Its antigen is as yet unknown. Molecular barcoding with unique molecular identifiers was used for the TCRbeta library. TCRdb passed the PCR reads through MiXCR, listing each CDR3 protein once. The top ten hold roughly 29% of the sample, which has some 460,000 distinct CDR3 sequences, around 15% seen once. Here the sequenced sample was PBMCs, mostly from graft donor cells, taken 360 days after TCRalphabeta/CD19-depleted stem cell transplant. The sequence came from a boy younger than two who had a stem cell transplant for Wiskott-Aldrich syndrome, so the T cells may come from the graft donor. The chain uses TRBV24-1 and TRBJ2-7; D remains ambiguous. CDR3 region: CATSDPLNYEQYF. Written as DNA, the CDR3 is TGTGCCACCAGTGATCCCTTAAACTACGAGCAGTACTTC.